This T cell receptor (beta chain) came from a study of CD8+CD57+ T cells in acquired aplastic anemia. Study as a whole: Mean DNA quantity obtained from sorted CD4+ and CD8+ cells was around 3.2 ug.

Selection for sequencing was limited to patients who had shown CD8+CD57+ cell expansion by flow cytometry. It was genomic DNA that served as the template for profiling TCR beta VDJ and CDR3. TCRdb ran MiXCR on the reads and lists one entry per CDR3 protein. The table lists some 120,000 distinct CDR3 sequences, 58% of them singletons. Germline loops: CDR1 SGHKS, CDR2 YYEKEE (reference sequence). V was pared by 6 bases and J by 8 bases, with 18 bases between. The CDR3 loop spans 15 amino acids. The chain combines TRBV5-5 with TRBJ1-6; D remains unclear. Sequencing was performed on sorted CD4+, CD8+, or CD8+CD57+ T cells (not recorded which) from PBMCs. This clonotype originated in a human donor with aplastic anemia. The CDR3 spells CASTSPTAVDSPLHF. The CDR3 bases are TGTGCCAGCACCTCACCTACAGCTGTTGATTCACCCCTCCACTTT.